Below, one T cell receptor (beta chain) is given with its context. Its matching antigen is unknown. This record belongs to a study of T cells in Graves' hyperthyroidism and ophthalmopathy. The study's findings and limits: Model-based prediction identified ophthalmopathy a median 6.5 months prior to its onset.

The CDR3 sequence is 14 residues long. Trimming left V 3 bases short and J 7 bases short, with 15 bases between. Template material for amplifying TCR beta CDR3 regions consisted of RNA transcripts. In the first-round RT-PCR of the TCR CDR3, the HTBI primer set was used. TCRdb processed the multiplex PCR reads anew with MiXCR; each CDR3 protein has one entry. The table shows roughly 570,000 distinct CDR3 sequences, with roughly 50% occurring only once. Investigators excluded patients with uncontrolled infection, other autoimmune disease, pregnancy or lactation. The TCR sequence derives from an adult woman with Graves' disease, either hyperthyroidism or ophthalmopathy (not recorded which). This chain joins TRBV12-3 or TRBV12-4 and TRBJ2-5, with D maybe TRBD1 (6 bases). Sequencing input: peripheral blood or thyroid tissue (not recorded which). CDR3 bases: TGTGCCAGCAGTTTCAGGGGCGAGCAGGGGACCCAGTACTTC. Protein product: CASSFRGEQGTQYF.